This note documents a single T cell receptor (beta chain) sequence. Its antigen remains unknown. The data originate from a study of cytomegalovirus exposure and HLA in healthy donors. This CDR3 spans 15 amino acids. Trimming removed 5 bases from V and 2 bases from J; junction bases left unmatched: 5. Germline V gene lookup returns CDR1 SEHNR and CDR2 FQNEAQ (reference sequence). Primers included in the PCR were 60 Vbeta and 13 Jbeta primers. Profiled with immunoSEQ multiplex PCR; TCRdb holds only in-frame clones, not every one. The sample has under 200,000 clones, almost 80% seen once. General study findings and limits: Using the classifier, cytomegalovirus status was reportedly diagnosed with high specificity and sensitivity. Excluded: some indistinguishable V segments such as TRBV6-2 and TRBV6-3. In vitro data verified a few CMV-associated chains as specific for CMV antigens. Within an earlier analysis, most TCR beta V segments proved productive either about 90% or about 30% of the time.

The sequencing sample was made of PBMCs. This chain connects TRBV7-9 to TRBJ2-5, with TRBD1 identical over 10 bases. The sequence derives from a man aged 50-60 years in good health and CMV-seropositive. The CDR3 reads CASSHPGQGQETQYF. CDR3 in DNA: TGTGCCAGCAGCCATCCGGGACAGGGGCAAGAGACCCAGTACTTC. The full variable domain, in which reference TRBV7-9 and TRBJ2-5 provide the parts outside the CDR3, is DTGVSQNPRHKITKRGQNVTFRCDPISEHNRLYWYRQTLGQGPEFLTYFQNEAQLEKSRLLSDRFSAERPKGSFSTLEIQRTEQGDSAMYLCASSHPGQGQETQYFGPGTRLLVL.